The entry below describes one TCR beta chain. Its antigen is currently unknown. A junction boundary mismatches the germline segment, possibly from a read error. The data originate from a study of early T cells in non-severe SARS-CoV-2 infection. Looking at the study overall: Unsorted whole-blood RNA was sequenced in bulk, leaving chains unpaired. Study outcomes and limitations: VDJdb matching skewed toward anti-spike CD8 responses, missing private and CD4 specificities.

Germline V gene data show CDR1 as KGHSH and CDR2 as LQKENI. This CDR3 comprises 11 residues. Individually, cDNA molecules had unique molecular identifiers attached to them. MiXCR, run by TCRdb on the 5' RACE reads, gives a single entry per CDR3 protein. The sample includes tens of thousands of distinct CDR3 sequences, roughly an eighth seen only once; the top ten take about a sixth. V is TRBV18 and J is TRBJ2-1; D is undetermined. The sequence came from an adult who was a healthcare worker with PCR-confirmed SARS-CoV-2 infection or an uninfected control (not recorded which). Sequenced input: whole blood. As DNA, the CDR3 is TGTGTCAGCTCACCAAGAACAGAGCAGTTCTTC. This encodes CVSSPRTEQFF.